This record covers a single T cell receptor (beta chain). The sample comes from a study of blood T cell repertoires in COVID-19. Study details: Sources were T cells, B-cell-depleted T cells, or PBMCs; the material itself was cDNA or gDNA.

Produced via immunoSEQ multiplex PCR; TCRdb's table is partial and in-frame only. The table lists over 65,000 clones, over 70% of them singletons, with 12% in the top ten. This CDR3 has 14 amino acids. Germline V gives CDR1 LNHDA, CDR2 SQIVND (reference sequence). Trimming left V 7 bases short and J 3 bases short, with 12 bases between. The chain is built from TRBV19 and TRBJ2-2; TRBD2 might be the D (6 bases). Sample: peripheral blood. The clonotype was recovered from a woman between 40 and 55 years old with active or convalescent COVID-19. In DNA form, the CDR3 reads TGTGCCAGTAACCCGACTAGTGACACCGGGGAGCTGTTTTTT. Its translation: CASNPTSDTGELFF. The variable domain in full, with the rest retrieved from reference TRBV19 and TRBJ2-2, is DGGITQSPKYLFRKEGQNVTLSCEQNLNHDAMYWYRQDPGQGLRLIYYSQIVNDFQKGDIAEGYSVSREKKESFPLTVTSAQKNPTAFYLCASNPTSDTGELFFGEGSRLTVL.